A selection of T cell receptor beta chains follows, all from one sample in a study of a mutant IDH1 vaccine in newly diagnosed glioma. Some clones are missing from TCRdb's copy, which holds only in-frame ones; the method was immunoSEQ multiplex PCR. Among 55,000 or so clones listed, more than 85% were seen once. Antigen specificity for these receptors is unknown. The sequences come from PBMCs, collected from a glioma patient whose treatment included an IDH1 peptide vaccine. The receptors here all came from a middle-aged man with glioma. CDR3s include the opening cysteine and the closing phenylalanine or tryptophan. The order of the fields is clone size, V gene, D gene, J gene, CDR3 DNA, CDR3 protein. D genes are given only for firm matches. Clone size appears in some rows only: once, few, many, or a class for an expanded clone.

clone_size: -; v_call: TRBV29-1; d_call: TRBD1; j_call: TRBJ1-1; cdr3_nt: TGCAGCGGGGGACAGACGAACACTGAAGCTTTCTTT; cdr3_aa: CSGGQTNTEAFF
clone_size: -; v_call: TRBV28; d_call: TRBD1; j_call: TRBJ2-7; cdr3_nt: TGTGCCAGCAGTTTAGGTCCAGGGGGCTCGGGGTACGAGCAGTACTTC; cdr3_aa: CASSLGPGGSGYEQYF
clone_size: -; v_call: TRBV9; d_call: TRBD1; j_call: TRBJ1-1; cdr3_nt: TGTGCCAGCAGCGCCAGGGGGACCACGAACACTGAAGCTTTCTTT; cdr3_aa: CASSARGTTNTEAFF
clone_size: -; v_call: TRBV4-2; d_call: TRBD2; j_call: TRBJ2-6; cdr3_nt: TGTGCCAGCAGCGAGCCACGACTAGCGGGAGGCGCATCTGGGGCCAACGTCCTGACTTTC; cdr3_aa: CASSEPRLAGGASGANVLTF
clone_size: once; v_call: TRBV10-3; d_call: TRBD1; j_call: TRBJ1-1; cdr3_nt: TGTGCCATCAGATCCGGGACAGGGGGCACTAGGGGGGAGAACACTGAAGCTTTCTTT; cdr3_aa: CAIRSGTGGTRGENTEAFF
clone_size: few; v_call: TRBV28; d_call: -; j_call: TRBJ2-1; cdr3_nt: TGTGCCAGCAGTTTATACAGCCACAATGAGCAGTTCTTC; cdr3_aa: CASSLYSHNEQFF
clone_size: -; v_call: TRBV19; d_call: -; j_call: TRBJ1-5; cdr3_nt: TGTGCCAGTAGTATCCGCCCCCCGGGGTCCAATCAGCCCCAGCATTTT; cdr3_aa: CASSIRPPGSNQPQHF
clone_size: once; v_call: TRBV19; d_call: TRBD1; j_call: TRBJ2-6; cdr3_nt: TGTGCCAGTAGTAAAGGGACAGGGCGATCTGGGGCCAACGTCCTGACTTTC; cdr3_aa: CASSKGTGRSGANVLTF
clone_size: -; v_call: TRBV7-9; d_call: TRBD1; j_call: TRBJ1-5; cdr3_nt: TGTGCCAGCAGCTTAGCTGGGACAGGGCATTTAGGTCAGCCCCAGCATTTT; cdr3_aa: CASSLAGTGHLGQPQHF
clone_size: -; v_call: TRBV7-6; d_call: TRBD2; j_call: TRBJ2-7; cdr3_nt: TGTGCCAGCAGCTTAGTCGCTAGCGGGACCTCCTACGAGCAGTACTTC; cdr3_aa: CASSLVASGTSYEQYF
clone_size: few; v_call: TRBV7-2; d_call: -; j_call: TRBJ1-6; cdr3_nt: TGTGCCAGCAGCTTAGGAGTGACCAGGGGAAATTCACCCCTCCACTTT; cdr3_aa: CASSLGVTRGNSPLHF
clone_size: -; v_call: TRBV15; d_call: -; j_call: TRBJ2-5; cdr3_nt: TGTGCCACCAGCAGAGATTTGTCGACGTACCAAGAGACCCAGTACTTC; cdr3_aa: CATSRDLSTYQETQYF
clone_size: -; v_call: TRBV18; d_call: -; j_call: TRBJ2-3; cdr3_nt: TGTGCCAGCTCATCCCGGGCGGATACGCAGTATTTT; cdr3_aa: CASSSRADTQYF
clone_size: once; v_call: TRBV28; d_call: -; j_call: TRBJ1-5; cdr3_nt: TGTGCCAGCACCCAAGAGCAATATAGCAATCAGCCCCAGCATTTT; cdr3_aa: CASTQEQYSNQPQHF
clone_size: medium-sized; v_call: TRBV10-1; d_call: TRBD1; j_call: TRBJ2-3; cdr3_nt: TGCGCCAGCAAGGGACAGGGGGGTTCAGATACGCAGTATTTT; cdr3_aa: CASKGQGGSDTQYF
clone_size: -; v_call: TRBV28; d_call: TRBD1; j_call: TRBJ2-7; cdr3_nt: TGTGCCAGCAGTTTTTCCGGGACAGGGGGTAAGGAGCAGTACTTC; cdr3_aa: CASSFSGTGGKEQYF
clone_size: -; v_call: TRBV10-3; d_call: -; j_call: TRBJ2-1; cdr3_nt: TGTGCCATCAGCGAGCTCGGGAACAATGAGCAGTTCTTC; cdr3_aa: CAISELGNNEQFF
clone_size: -; v_call: TRBV6-1; d_call: -; j_call: TRBJ1-1; cdr3_nt: TGTGCCAGCAGCCCCATGGCCAGGGACACTGAAGCTTTCTTT; cdr3_aa: CASSPMARDTEAFF
clone_size: -; v_call: TRBV15; d_call: TRBD2; j_call: TRBJ2-7; cdr3_nt: TGTGCCACCAGCAGCATAGGACTAGCGGGAAGAGTAAGTGCCTACGAGCAGTACTTC; cdr3_aa: CATSSIGLAGRVSAYEQYF
clone_size: once; v_call: TRBV5-4; d_call: -; j_call: TRBJ2-6; cdr3_nt: TGTGCCAGCAGCTTGGATTCGGCCAGGGAGGTGACTTTC; cdr3_aa: CASSLDSAREVTF
clone_size: -; v_call: TRBV11-3; d_call: TRBD2; j_call: TRBJ2-1; cdr3_nt: TGTGCCAGCAGCGCTAGCGGGGGCTCCTACAATGAGCAGTTCTTC; cdr3_aa: CASSASGGSYNEQFF
clone_size: -; v_call: TRBV7-8; d_call: -; j_call: TRBJ1-2; cdr3_nt: TGTGCCAGCAGCTTAGCGTACCCCAGGGACTATGGCTACACCTTC; cdr3_aa: CASSLAYPRDYGYTF
clone_size: -; v_call: TRBV27; d_call: -; j_call: TRBJ1-1; cdr3_nt: TGTGCCAGCAGCCCCCTATGGGCCAAGGATGGCATGAACACTGAAGCTTTCTTT; cdr3_aa: CASSPLWAKDGMNTEAFF
clone_size: -; v_call: TRBV7-2; d_call: -; j_call: TRBJ2-3; cdr3_nt: TGTGCCAGCAGACTTGACCCCTTTGATACGCAGTATTTT; cdr3_aa: CASRLDPFDTQYF
clone_size: -; v_call: TRBV5-6; d_call: -; j_call: TRBJ2-1; cdr3_nt: TGTGCCAGCAGCTCCCCAGGCCCCCATGAGCAGTTCTTC; cdr3_aa: CASSSPGPHEQFF
clone_size: -; v_call: TRBV9; d_call: TRBD2; j_call: TRBJ2-5; cdr3_nt: TGTGCCAGCAGCGTAGGCGGGGGGTCCGGAGAGACCCAGTACTTC; cdr3_aa: CASSVGGGSGETQYF
clone_size: -; v_call: TRBV4-2; d_call: TRBD1; j_call: TRBJ2-7; cdr3_nt: TGTGCCAGCAGCCAGGCGACGGGGACAGCGGATGTTTACGAGCAGTACTTC; cdr3_aa: CASSQATGTADVYEQYF
clone_size: -; v_call: TRBV2; d_call: TRBD2; j_call: TRBJ2-1; cdr3_nt: TGTGCCAGCACCCTAGCGGGGGGCTACAATGAGCAGTTCTTC; cdr3_aa: CASTLAGGYNEQFF
clone_size: -; v_call: TRBV2; d_call: -; j_call: TRBJ2-4; cdr3_nt: TGTGCCAGCAGGGCCGAGACAGGCAAAAACATTCAGTACTTC; cdr3_aa: CASRAETGKNIQYF
clone_size: -; v_call: TRBV6-5; d_call: -; j_call: TRBJ1-1; cdr3_nt: TGTGCCAGCGGACCAACGAGGGGCACTGAAGCTTTCTTT; cdr3_aa: CASGPTRGTEAFF
clone_size: -; v_call: TRBV9; d_call: -; j_call: TRBJ2-7; cdr3_nt: TGTGCCAGCAGCGGCGACTCCTACGAGCAGTACTTC; cdr3_aa: CASSGDSYEQYF
clone_size: -; v_call: TRBV29-1; d_call: -; j_call: TRBJ2-1; cdr3_nt: TGCAGCGAATTAAGGAGCTACAATGAGCAGTTCTTC; cdr3_aa: CSELRSYNEQFF
clone_size: -; v_call: TRBV27; d_call: TRBD1; j_call: TRBJ1-2; cdr3_nt: TGTGCCAGCAGGGCCTCAGGGGGAGGGGGCTACACCTTC; cdr3_aa: CASRASGGGGYTF
clone_size: -; v_call: TRBV5-1; d_call: -; j_call: TRBJ2-7; cdr3_nt: TGCGCCAGCAGCTTGCAACAGACCGGGTCCTACGAGCAGTACTTC; cdr3_aa: CASSLQQTGSYEQYF
clone_size: medium-sized; v_call: TRBV9; d_call: -; j_call: TRBJ1-4; cdr3_nt: TGTGCCAGCAGCGTAGGGGGGCGTAATGAAAAACTGTTTTTT; cdr3_aa: CASSVGGRNEKLFF
clone_size: -; v_call: TRBV27; d_call: -; j_call: TRBJ2-7; cdr3_nt: TGTGCCAGCAGTCCAAGCGCTAGGCACGAGCAGTACTTC; cdr3_aa: CASSPSARHEQYF
clone_size: -; v_call: TRBV7-6; d_call: -; j_call: TRBJ2-5; cdr3_nt: TGTGCCAGCAGCCTTCGTTGGGGGGAAGGAGAGACCCAGTACTTC; cdr3_aa: CASSLRWGEGETQYF
clone_size: -; v_call: TRBV27; d_call: TRBD1; j_call: TRBJ1-1; cdr3_nt: TGTGCCAGCAGTTTTTCTCCGGACAGGGGCGGGACTGAAGCTTTCTTT; cdr3_aa: CASSFSPDRGGTEAFF
clone_size: -; v_call: TRBV28; d_call: TRBD2; j_call: TRBJ2-2; cdr3_nt: TGTGCCAGCAGTTCCCAGCGGGAGGGCCTCCCTGGGGAGCTGTTTTTT; cdr3_aa: CASSSQREGLPGELFF
clone_size: -; v_call: TRBV19; d_call: -; j_call: TRBJ1-4; cdr3_nt: TGTGCCAGTAGTATAGATCAGCCTGGAGATGAAAAACTGTTTTTT; cdr3_aa: CASSIDQPGDEKLFF
clone_size: -; v_call: TRBV10-3; d_call: -; j_call: TRBJ1-3; cdr3_nt: TGTGCCACCTGGGACCTCTCTGGAAACACCATATATTTT; cdr3_aa: CATWDLSGNTIYF
clone_size: -; v_call: TRBV27; d_call: TRBD1; j_call: TRBJ1-2; cdr3_nt: TGTGCCAGCAGCCTGGACAGGCTCCTTAAGAATGGCTACACCTTC; cdr3_aa: CASSLDRLLKNGYTF
clone_size: -; v_call: TRBV5-1; d_call: -; j_call: TRBJ1-1; cdr3_nt: TGCGCCAGCAGCTTGGTTAGTGCCCTACAAGAGGCTTTCTTT; cdr3_aa: CASSLVSALQEAFF
clone_size: once; v_call: TRBV5-1; d_call: -; j_call: TRBJ2-7; cdr3_nt: TGCGCCAGCAGCTCACACACCGAGCAGTACTTC; cdr3_aa: CASSSHTEQYF
clone_size: -; v_call: TRBV6-1; d_call: -; j_call: TRBJ2-2; cdr3_nt: TGTGCCACCCTAGATTACACCGGGGAGCTGTTTTTT; cdr3_aa: CATLDYTGELFF
clone_size: -; v_call: TRBV10-2; d_call: -; j_call: TRBJ2-4; cdr3_nt: TGCGCCAGCAGTGATGAGGGAGCATCCAAAAACATTCAGTACTTC; cdr3_aa: CASSDEGASKNIQYF
clone_size: -; v_call: TRBV2; d_call: -; j_call: TRBJ1-5; cdr3_nt: TGTGCCAGCAGTGAAATCACAGACCCCAATCAGCCCCAGCATTTT; cdr3_aa: CASSEITDPNQPQHF
clone_size: -; v_call: TRBV6-5; d_call: TRBD2; j_call: TRBJ2-4; cdr3_nt: TGTGCCAGCAGTTTTGGGACTAGTAAAAACATTCAGTACTTC; cdr3_aa: CASSFGTSKNIQYF
clone_size: -; v_call: TRBV9; d_call: -; j_call: TRBJ2-7; cdr3_nt: TGTGCCAGCAGCGTAGACGGGATAGGATACGAGCAGTACTTC; cdr3_aa: CASSVDGIGYEQYF
clone_size: -; v_call: TRBV5-6; d_call: -; j_call: TRBJ1-1; cdr3_nt: TGTGCCAGCAGCCCGGCAAGGCTCATGAACACTGAAGCTTTCTTT; cdr3_aa: CASSPARLMNTEAFF
clone_size: -; v_call: TRBV7-9; d_call: -; j_call: TRBJ2-7; cdr3_nt: TGTGCCAGCAGACAGGGTGTCGACGAGCAGTACTTC; cdr3_aa: CASRQGVDEQYF